This TCR beta chain was captured by sequencing in a study of beta chain features in type 1 diabetes. The germline gives CDR1 MGHDK, CDR2 SYGVNS. The CDR3 is 13 residues long. V was clipped by 4 bases and J by 1 base, with 5 bases between them. Of the isolated RNA, all was reverse transcribed, and so the sequenced material was expressed TCRB transcripts. The repertoire was sequenced with immunoSEQ multiplex PCR; TCRdb's copy has only in-frame clones and lacks some. Counted here are around 250,000 clones, 25% to 35% occurring once; the ten biggest clones make up under 4.5%. This TCR was recovered from a man younger than 40 in good health. Material for sequencing was central memory CD4+ T cells from blood. The chain combines TRBV25-1 with TRBJ1-5; no definite D call. DNA for the CDR3: TGTGCCAGCAGTGCTGGCAGCAATCAGCCCCAGCATTTT. It is translated as CASSAGSNQPQHF.